This T cell receptor beta chain was recorded in a study of blood T cell repertoires in COVID-19. Study-level background: Nucleic acid was either cDNA or gDNA, and it came from T cells, B-cell-depleted T cells, or PBMCs.

This clone has just one count. As originally analysed: Counts of nucleated cells, estimated from reference gene primer amplification, were obtained. Generated by immunoSEQ multiplex PCR, the TCRdb table keeps only in-frame clones and is missing some. Clone size and the V and J calls come from that table; the DNA yielded D and trimming. The sample has 200,000 to 250,000 clones; approximately 84% are singletons. V dropped 1 base and J dropped 0 bases, with 20 bases sitting between them. The germline V gene has CDR1 SGHRS and CDR2 YFSETQ. The CDR3 is 18 residues long. This clonotype was obtained from a woman aged 80 or over with acute or convalescent COVID-19. The material sequenced was peripheral blood. The V and J genes are TRBV5-1 and TRBJ2-7; TRBD1 might be the D (6 bases). The chain's CDR3 is CASSLTPGQSGSSYEQYF. The CDR3 bases are TGCGCCAGCAGCTTGACCCCCGGACAGTCAGGGAGCTCCTACGAGCAGTACTTC. The full variable domain, with the rest looked up from reference TRBV5-1 and TRBJ2-7, is KAGVTQTPRYLIKTRGQQVTLSCSPISGHRSVSWYQQTPGQGLQFLFEYFSETQRNKGNFPGRFSGRQFSNSRSEMNVSTLELGDSALYLCASSLTPGQSGSSYEQYFGPGTRLTVT.